The clone carrying this T cell receptor beta chain was seen more than once but under ten times. This sample is part of a study of beta chain features in type 1 diabetes. What was sequenced were expressed TCRB transcripts, since all of the isolated RNA had been reverse transcribed. The repertoire was sequenced with immunoSEQ multiplex PCR; TCRdb's copy has only in-frame clones and lacks some. The sample carries about 620,000 clones, around a sixth recorded once. Germline values: CDR1 LNHNV, CDR2 YYDKDF (reference sequence). The CDR3 has 16 amino acids. V lost 3 bases, J lost 5 bases, and 19 bases lay in between.

The sequencing sample was made of naive CD4+ T cells from blood. The V gene is TRBV15, the J gene TRBJ1-2; no clear D. The sequence was collected from a man between 18 and 29 years old in good health. The CDR3 protein is CATSSLRQQLTYGYTF. The CDR3 DNA reads as TGTGCCACCAGCAGTCTCCGGCAGCAACTAACTTATGGCTACACCTTC.